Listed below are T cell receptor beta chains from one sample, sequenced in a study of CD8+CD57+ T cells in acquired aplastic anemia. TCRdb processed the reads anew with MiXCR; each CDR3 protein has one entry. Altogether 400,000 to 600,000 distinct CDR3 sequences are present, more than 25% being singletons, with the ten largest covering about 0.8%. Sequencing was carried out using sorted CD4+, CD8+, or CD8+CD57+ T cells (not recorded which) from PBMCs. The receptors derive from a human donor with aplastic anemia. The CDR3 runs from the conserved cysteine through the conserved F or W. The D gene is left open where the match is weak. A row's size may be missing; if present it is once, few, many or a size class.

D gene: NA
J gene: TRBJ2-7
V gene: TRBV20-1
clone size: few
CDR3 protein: CSAREGGRNEQYF
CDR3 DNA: TGCAGTGCTAGAGAGGGTGGGAGGAACGAGCAGTACTTC

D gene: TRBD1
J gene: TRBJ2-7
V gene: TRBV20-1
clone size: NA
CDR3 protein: CSAPPGQGVRDEQYF
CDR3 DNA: TGCAGTGCCCCACCGGGACAGGGGGTGAGGGACGAGCAGTACTTC

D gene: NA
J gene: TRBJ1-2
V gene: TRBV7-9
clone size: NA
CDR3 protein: CASSYPGHLYGYTF
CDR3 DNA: TGTGCCAGCAGCTACCCGGGACACCTCTATGGCTACACCTTC

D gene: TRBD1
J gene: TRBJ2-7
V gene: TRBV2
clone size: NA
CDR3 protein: CASSLGQGETYEQYF
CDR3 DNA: TGTGCCAGCTCACTAGGACAGGGGGAAACCTACGAGCAGTACTTC

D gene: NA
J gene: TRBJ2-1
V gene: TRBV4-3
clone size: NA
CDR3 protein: CASSRDSRESYNEQFF
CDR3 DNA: TGCGCCAGCAGCCGTGACTCCAGGGAGTCCTACAATGAGCAGTTCTTC

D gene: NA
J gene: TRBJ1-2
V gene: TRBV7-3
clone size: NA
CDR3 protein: CASRYGGQGYGYTF
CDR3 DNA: TGTGCCAGCAGGTATGGGGGGCAAGGGTATGGCTACACCTTC

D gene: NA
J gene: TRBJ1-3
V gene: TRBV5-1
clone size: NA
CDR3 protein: CASSLGQTIISGNTIYF
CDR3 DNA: TGCGCCAGCAGCTTGGGACAGACTATAATCTCTGGAAACACCATATATTTT

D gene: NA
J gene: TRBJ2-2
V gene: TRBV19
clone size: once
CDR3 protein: CASRRTPQTSTGELFF
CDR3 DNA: TGTGCCAGTAGAAGGACGCCCCAAACATCCACCGGGGAGCTGTTTTTT

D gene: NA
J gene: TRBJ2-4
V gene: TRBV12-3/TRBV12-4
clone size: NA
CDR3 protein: CASSLMDGNIQYF
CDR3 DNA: TGTGCCAGCAGTTTGATGGACGGTAACATTCAGTACTTC

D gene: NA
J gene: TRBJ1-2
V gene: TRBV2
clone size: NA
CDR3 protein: CASSEDLSDCGYTF
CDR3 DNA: TGTGCCAGCAGTGAGGATTTGTCTGACTGTGGCTACACCTTC

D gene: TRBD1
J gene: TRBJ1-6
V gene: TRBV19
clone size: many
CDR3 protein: CASSTGQGNSPLHF
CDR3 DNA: TGTGCCAGTAGTACGGGACAGGGGAATTCACCCCTCCACTTT

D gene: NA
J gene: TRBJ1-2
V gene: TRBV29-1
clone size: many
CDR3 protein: CSALTGPNYGYTF
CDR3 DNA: TGCAGCGCGCTGACCGGACCGAACTATGGCTACACCTTC

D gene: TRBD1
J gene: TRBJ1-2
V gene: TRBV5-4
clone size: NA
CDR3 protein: CASSFPGQGAYGYTF
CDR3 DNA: TGTGCCAGCAGCTTCCCGGGACAGGGGGCGTATGGCTACACCTTC

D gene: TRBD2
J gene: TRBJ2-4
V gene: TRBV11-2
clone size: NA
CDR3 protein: CASSPGVGTSVPQRSIQYF
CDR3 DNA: TGTGCCAGCAGCCCCGGGGTCGGGACTAGCGTCCCCCAGCGAAGCATTCAGTACTTC

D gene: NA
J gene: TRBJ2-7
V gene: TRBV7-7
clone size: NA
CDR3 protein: CASSLTRYREQYF
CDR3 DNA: TGTGCTAGCAGCTTGACTAGGTACCGCGAGCAGTACTTC

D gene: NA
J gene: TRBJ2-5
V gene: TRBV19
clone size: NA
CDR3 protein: CASTGARGAGLETQYF
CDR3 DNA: TGTGCCAGTACAGGAGCCCGCGGTGCTGGTTTAGAGACCCAGTACTTC

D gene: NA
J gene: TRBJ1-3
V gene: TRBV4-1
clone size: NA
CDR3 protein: CASSQETLSGNTIYF
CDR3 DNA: TGCGCCAGCAGCCAAGAGACCCTCTCTGGAAACACCATATATTTT

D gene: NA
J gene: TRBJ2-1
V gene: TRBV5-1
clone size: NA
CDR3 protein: CASSLEEGRWGEQFF
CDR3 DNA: TGCGCCAGCAGCTTGGAGGAGGGACGGTGGGGTGAGCAGTTCTTC

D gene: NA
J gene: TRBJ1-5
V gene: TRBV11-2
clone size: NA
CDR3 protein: CASSFSQGPFDQPQHF
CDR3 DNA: TGTGCCAGCAGCTTCTCACAGGGCCCCTTCGATCAGCCCCAGCATTTT

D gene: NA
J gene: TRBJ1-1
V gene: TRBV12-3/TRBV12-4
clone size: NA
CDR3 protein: CAGSSIGARRTEAFF
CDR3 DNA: TGTGCCGGCAGTTCTATCGGGGCTCGAAGGACTGAAGCTTTCTTT

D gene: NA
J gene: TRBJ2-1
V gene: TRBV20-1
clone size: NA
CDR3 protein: CSARLTISPNNGQFF
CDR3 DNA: TGCAGTGCTAGACTCACAATAAGCCCGAACAATGGGCAGTTCTTC

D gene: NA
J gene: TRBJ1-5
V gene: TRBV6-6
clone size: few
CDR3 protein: CASSYYGGPQHF
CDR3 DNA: TGTGCCAGCAGTTACTACGGGGGGCCCCAGCATTTT

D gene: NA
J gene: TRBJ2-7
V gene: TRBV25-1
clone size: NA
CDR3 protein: CASSRSAYGSEQYF
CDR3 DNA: TGTGCCAGCAGCCGGAGCGCGTATGGATCCGAGCAGTACTTC